The 18 T cell receptor beta chains reported below all come from one sample, sequenced in a study of cytomegalovirus exposure and HLA in healthy donors. The primer mix had 60 Vbeta and 13 Jbeta primers. The data were produced by immunoSEQ multiplex PCR, yet TCRdb's version contains in-frame clones alone and is incomplete. The sample holds some 190,000 clones, 86% seen once. Sequencing was carried out using PBMCs. Receptors were obtained from a woman between 25 and 40 years old in good health and CMV-seronegative.

This clone was detected only a few times. The chain employs TRBV29-1 and TRBJ2-1; TRBD2 is a possible D gene (6 bases). The germline V and J ends were trimmed by 8 bases and 0 bases, with 23 bases remaining between them. Germline CDR1 SQVTM, CDR2 ANQGSEA. The CDR3 consists of 17 residues. CDR3 loop: CSSKVASALSSYNEQFF. The CDR3 coding sequence is TGCAGCTCAAAGGTGGCTAGCGCCCTAAGCTCCTACAATGAGCAGTTCTTC.

The rearrangement links TRBV2 to TRBJ2-7; D is possibly TRBD1 (6 bases). Per germline, CDR1 SNHLY and CDR2 FYNNEI. V was shortened by 7 bases and J by 6 bases, with 19 bases between the two germline ends. The CDR3 runs 14 residues. CDR3 nucleotides: TGTGCCAGCAATACAGGGACCTTAAGGGCCGAGCAGTACTTC. Encoded protein: CASNTGTLRAEQYF.

This chain connects TRBV27 to TRBJ1-3; possible D gene TRBD1, 6 bases. CDR1 MNHEY and CDR2 SMNVEV come from the germline V gene (reference sequence). The CDR3 totals 14 residues. The V and J ends lost 6 bases and 4 bases respectively, with 13 bases between them. The CDR3 sequence: CASSPTGLGNTIYF. CDR3 bases: TGTGCCAGCAGCCCAACAGGGTTAGGAAACACCATATATTTT.

The J gene is TRBJ2-7, the V gene TRBV5-1; TRBD2 aligns across 7 bases. The CDR3 extends over 12 amino acids. The V and J ends lost 4 bases and 12 bases, in that order; junction bases with no gene match: 10. Germline assignment: CDR1 SGHRS and CDR2 YFSETQ. The CDR3 loop reads CASSLGWGGRYF. The DNA for the CDR3 is TGCGCCAGCAGCCTGGGTTGGGGAGGGAGGTACTTC.

Regarding this clone: An end of the junction does not agree with germline; a read error may underlie this. This rearrangement joins TRBV7-7 to TRBJ2-7; 9 bases agree with TRBD1. There are 14 residues in the CDR3. The germline gives CDR1 SSHAT, CDR2 FNYEAQ (reference sequence). This chain's CDR3 is CASSPRTGATEQYF. In DNA form, the CDR3 reads TGTGCTAGCAGCCCGCGGACAGGGGCCACCGAGCAGTACTTC.

V usage is TRBV9 and J usage is TRBJ2-2, with D unclear. The CDR3 covers 12 residues. The germline CDR1 and CDR2 sequences are SGDLS and YYNGEE. V lost 5 bases and J lost 3, with 5 bases in between. CDR3 amino acids: CASSHDTGELFF. CDR3 bases: TGTGCCAGCAGTCATGACACCGGGGAGCTGTTTTTT.

CDR3: CASSRQNTEAFF. DNA of the CDR3: TGTGCCAGCAGTAGACAGAACACTGAAGCTTTCTTT. The chain combines TRBV2 with TRBJ1-1; no clear D gene. This CDR3 region has 12 residues. Germline V gene data show CDR1 as SNHLY and CDR2 as FYNNEI. Trimming took 5 bases from V and 1 from J, leaving 5 bases between them.

A few counts support this clone. The genes are TRBV5-1 and TRBJ2-3, with 11 bases identical to TRBD2. Trimming removed 3 bases from V and 7 bases from J; junction bases left unmatched: 13. Germline V gene lookup returns CDR1 SGHRS and CDR2 YFSETQ. CDR3 length equals 17 residues. CDR3 region: CASSSVAPSGGLYTQYF. CDR3 nucleotides: TGCGCCAGCAGCTCGGTGGCGCCTAGCGGGGGGTTATATACGCAGTATTTT.

This chain joins TRBV27 and TRBJ2-7; D is perhaps TRBD2 (6 bases). V lost 3 bases and J lost 4, with 13 bases in between. Germline-derived CDR1 and CDR2 are MNHEY and SMNVEV (reference sequence). This CDR3 spans 14 amino acids. CDR3 sequence: CASSFRGRGYEQYF. The DNA for the CDR3 is TGTGCCAGCAGTTTTAGGGGCCGGGGGTACGAGCAGTACTTC.

This chain uses TRBV6-1 with TRBJ2-1; D may be TRBD1 (5 bases). V was shortened by 1 base and J by 6 bases, with 22 bases between the two germline ends. The CDR3 has 18 amino acids. Germline lookup yields CDR1 MNHNS and CDR2 SASEGT. This CDR3 is CASSEGRVWEVGANEQFF. The CDR3 coding sequence is TGTGCCAGCAGTGAAGGCAGGGTGTGGGAAGTAGGTGCCAATGAGCAGTTCTTC.

Regarding this clone: Other nucleotide sequences from this sample produce the same CDR3. J is TRBJ2-7 and V is TRBV6-1; D is perhaps TRBD1 (6 bases). The CDR3 has 14 amino acids. V was trimmed by 4 bases and J by 3 bases, leaving 13 bases between them. CDR1 and CDR2 (germline): MNHNS, SASEGT. CDR3 in amino acids: CASSVRDTSYEQYF. As DNA, the CDR3 is TGTGCCAGCAGTGTCCGGGACACGAGCTACGAGCAGTACTTC.

This clone was seen a single time. This chain joins TRBV28 and TRBJ1-5; TRBD1 matches at 10 bases. Germline CDR1 is MDHEN and CDR2 is SYDVKM. V trimming: 4 bases; J trimming: 7 bases; junction bases outside the gene matches: 10. The CDR3 has 16 residues. This chain's CDR3 is CASSSRDRGSLQPQHF. CDR3 sequence (DNA): TGTGCCAGCAGTTCCCGGGACAGGGGATCTTTGCAGCCCCAGCATTTT.

The rearrangement joins TRBV11-2 to TRBJ1-3, with TRBD1 matching 9 bases. Germline values: CDR1 SGHAT, CDR2 FQNNGV. This CDR3 has 16 amino acids. V gave up 5 bases and J gave up 3 bases; unmatched junction bases: 8. As DNA, the CDR3 is TGTGCCAGCAGCCCTAGGAGGACAGGGGTTGGAAACACCATATATTTT. It translates to CASSPRRTGVGNTIYF.

The V gene is TRBV9, the J gene TRBJ2-1, with D tentatively TRBD2 (6 bases). From germline, CDR1 is SGDLS and CDR2 YYNGEE. There are 14 residues in the CDR3. The germline V and J ends were trimmed by 0 bases and 4 bases, with 8 bases remaining between them. The CDR3 here is CASSVAGLYNEQFF. CDR3 DNA sequence: TGTGCCAGCAGCGTAGCGGGACTTTACAATGAGCAGTTCTTC.

This rearrangement joins TRBV7-6 to TRBJ2-1, with 14 bases fitting TRBD2. The CDR3 covers 15 residues. Germline values: CDR1 SGHVS, CDR2 FNYEAQ. After removal of 5 bases from V and 4 bases from J, the junction contained 1 base not matched to a gene. DNA for the CDR3: TGTGCCAGCAGCCGACTAGCGGGGGGGTACAATGAGCAGTTCTTC. The encoded protein is CASSRLAGGYNEQFF. The whole variable domain, remainder taken from reference TRBV7-6 and TRBJ2-1, is GAGVSQSPRYKVTKRGQDVALRCDPISGHVSLYWYRQALGQGPEFLTYFNYEAQQDKSGLPNDRFSAERPEGSISTLTIQRTEQRDSAMYRCASSRLAGGYNEQFFGPGTRLTVL.

The V gene is TRBV29-1, the J gene TRBJ2-2, with a possible D match to TRBD1 (6 bases). This CDR3 spans 12 amino acids. Germline values: CDR1 SQVTM, CDR2 ANQGSEA. Trimming removed 7 bases from V and 6 bases from J, with 12 bases in between. CDR3 protein: CSADRSAGELFF. For the CDR3, the DNA is TGCAGCGCCGACAGGAGCGCCGGGGAGCTGTTTTTT.

The chain recombines TRBV30 with TRBJ2-3; 8 bases are shared with TRBD2. Germline loops: CDR1 GTSNPN, CDR2 SVGIG (reference sequence). The CDR3 loop spans 16 amino acids. V dropped 0 bases and J dropped 2; count of bases not matched to a gene: 7. CDR3 region: CAWSVPGGVFTDTQYF. The CDR3 coding sequence is TGTGCCTGGAGTGTACCCGGGGGGGTCTTCACAGATACGCAGTATTTT.

In its sample, this clone was seen once. This chain links TRBV6-1 with TRBJ2-1; 7 positions match TRBD2. Germline CDR1 is MNHNS and CDR2 is SASEGT. There are 16 residues in the CDR3. Losses at the gene ends were 3 bases for V and 1 base for J; bases not matched to a gene: 6. The CDR3 loop reads CASSDGGSGSYNEQFF. The CDR3 DNA follows: TGTGCCAGCAGTGACGGCGGGAGTGGATCCTACAATGAGCAGTTCTTC.